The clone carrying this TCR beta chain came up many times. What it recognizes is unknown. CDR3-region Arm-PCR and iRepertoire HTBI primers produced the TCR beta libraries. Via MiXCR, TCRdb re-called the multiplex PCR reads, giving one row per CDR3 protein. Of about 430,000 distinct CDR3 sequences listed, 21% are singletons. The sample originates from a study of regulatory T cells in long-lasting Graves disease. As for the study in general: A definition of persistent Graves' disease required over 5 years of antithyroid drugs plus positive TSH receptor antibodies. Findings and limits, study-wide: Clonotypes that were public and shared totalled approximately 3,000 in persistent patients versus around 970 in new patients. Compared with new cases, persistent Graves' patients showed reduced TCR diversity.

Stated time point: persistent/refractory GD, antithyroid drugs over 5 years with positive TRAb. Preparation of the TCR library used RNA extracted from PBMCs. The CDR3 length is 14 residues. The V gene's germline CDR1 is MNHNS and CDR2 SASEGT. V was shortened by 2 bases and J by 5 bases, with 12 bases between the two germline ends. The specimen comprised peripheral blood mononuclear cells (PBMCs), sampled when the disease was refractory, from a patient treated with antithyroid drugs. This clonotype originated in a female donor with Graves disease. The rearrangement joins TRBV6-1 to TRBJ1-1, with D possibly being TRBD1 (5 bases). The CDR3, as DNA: TGTGCCAGCAGTGAAACCGACAGAGGGACTGAAGCTTTCTTT. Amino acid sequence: CASSETDRGTEAFF.